The T cell receptor (beta chain) under discussion was sequenced for a study of blood T cell repertoires in COVID-19. Across the whole study: COVID-19 samples collected from the United States, Italy and Spain covered acute and convalescent phases. T cells, B-cell-depleted T cells, or PBMCs provided the cDNA or gDNA that served as material.

Study members were between 18 and 89 years old and lived in 24 US regions. Per the authors' pipeline: Amplification of reference gene primers provided the estimated nucleated cell counts. Here immunoSEQ multiplex PCR was the method, and the copy in TCRdb shows in-frame clones only, minus some. The DNA gave D and trimming, while V, J and clone size come from that table. The sample has 140,000 to 150,000 clones, around 90% seen once. Specimen: PBMCs or T cells enriched from blood (not recorded which). This clonotype was obtained from a woman between 35 and 50 years old who had been exposed to COVID-19.

The CDR3 here is CASSMDISSGNTIYF. In DNA, the CDR3 is TGTGCCAGCAGTATGGACATTAGCTCTGGAAACACCATATATTTT. This chain connects TRBV6-6 to TRBJ1-3, with a weak D call TRBD1 (5 bases). This CDR3 is 15 amino acids long. V lost 5 bases, J lost 0 bases, and 11 bases lay in between. Germline V gene data show CDR1 as MNHNY and CDR2 as SVGAGI (reference sequence).